The clone carrying this TCR beta chain was observed many times. Its specificity is not known. Patients showing uncontrolled infection, other autoimmune disease, pregnancy or lactation were ineligible. These data belong to a study of T cells in Graves' hyperthyroidism and ophthalmopathy. Study outcomes and limitations: Most thyroid clonotypes expanded above 0.001 were also detected in blood.

The investigators amplified TCR beta CDR3 regions from RNA transcripts. An initial round of RT-PCR targeting the TCR CDR3 relied on the HTBI primer set. TCRdb re-called the multiplex PCR reads through MiXCR, storing one row per CDR3 protein. The top ten hold 13% to 15% of the sample, which has hundreds of thousands of distinct CDR3 sequences, approximately 14% seen once. In germline, CDR1 is SGHRS, CDR2 YFSETQ. Between the trimmed V and J ends, which lost 0 bases and 10 bases, there was a span of 12 bases. The CDR3 has 13 residues. The specimen was blood. The chain uses TRBV5-1 and TRBJ2-3, with D tentatively TRBD1 or TRBD2 (5 bases each). This TCR came from a woman aged 18-30 years with Graves' hyperthyroidism. As DNA, the CDR3 is TGCGCCAGCAGCTTGGCTACCGGGACGGCGCAGTATTTT. Encoded protein: CASSLATGTAQYF.